A selection of T cell receptor beta chains follows, all from one sample in a study of blood T cell repertoires in COVID-19. Profiled with immunoSEQ multiplex PCR; TCRdb holds only in-frame clones, not every one. The table records about 86,000 clones, roughly four fifths of them present only once. The specimen sequenced was peripheral blood. Every receptor here comes from a woman over 75 with acute or convalescent COVID-19. Each CDR3 is given with its conserved first and last residue. D genes are given only for firm matches. Where a row states a size, it is once, few, many or the class of an expanded clone; other rows omit it.

D gene,clone size,V gene,J gene,CDR3 length,CDR3 protein,CDR3 DNA
-,-,TRBV28,TRBJ1-2,14,CASSLSIEDYGYTF,TGTGCCAGCAGTTTAAGTATTGAGGACTATGGCTACACCTTC
-,-,TRBV6-5,TRBJ1-5,13,CASSYGLNQPQHF,TGTGCCAGCAGTTATGGTCTAAATCAGCCCCAGCATTTT
TRBD1,-,TRBV19,TRBJ2-7,15,CASRGQGGGIGEQYF,TGTGCCAGTAGGGGACAGGGTGGTGGAATTGGCGAGCAGTACTTC
TRBD1,-,TRBV19,TRBJ2-6,18,CASRRGGQGASGANVLTF,TGTGCCAGTAGGAGAGGGGGACAGGGGGCGAGCGGGGCCAACGTCCTGACTTTC
TRBD1,-,TRBV29-1,TRBJ1-4,16,CSATPEGTGVDEKLFF,TGCAGCGCCACCCCCGAAGGGACAGGGGTAGATGAAAAACTGTTTTTT
-,-,TRBV5-8,TRBJ1-2,14,CASSYPGQNYGYTF,TGTGCCAGCAGTTACCCGGGACAAAACTATGGCTACACCTTC
-,-,TRBV9,TRBJ2-5,13,CASSDASRETQYF,TGTGCCAGCAGCGACGCTTCCCGGGAGACCCAGTACTTC
-,once,TRBV19,TRBJ1-2,16,CASSIVGARTNYGYTF,TGTGCCAGTAGTATAGTGGGGGCTCGGACTAACTATGGCTACACCTTC
TRBD1,-,TRBV16,TRBJ2-2,17,CASSQRPGQRGHGELFF,TGTGCCAGCAGCCAGCGCCCGGGACAGAGAGGTCACGGGGAGCTGTTTTTT
-,-,TRBV2,TRBJ2-4,14,CASSGRQVKNIQYF,TGTGCCAGCAGTGGACGACAGGTGAAAAACATTCAGTACTTC
-,-,TRBV5-4,TRBJ2-3,13,CASSHSQADTQYF,TGTGCCAGCAGCCATAGTCAGGCAGATACGCAGTATTTT
TRBD1,-,TRBV2,TRBJ2-7,15,CASSERTGGVYEQYF,TGTGCCAGCAGTGAGAGGACAGGGGGAGTCTACGAGCAGTACTTC
-,-,TRBV4-1,TRBJ2-1,18,CASSQREAHQVLYNEQFF,TGCGCCAGCAGCCAAAGAGAGGCCCATCAAGTACTTTACAATGAGCAGTTCTTC
-,few,TRBV12-3/TRBV12-4,TRBJ1-1,13,CASRFRGGTEAFF,TGTGCCAGCAGGTTTCGGGGAGGCACTGAAGCTTTCTTT
-,-,TRBV5-1,TRBJ1-6,16,CASSPGVGPENSPLHF,TGCGCCAGCAGCCCGGGGGTTGGGCCAGAGAATTCACCCCTCCACTTT
TRBD1,-,TRBV2,TRBJ1-2,18,CASSAYPGQGTRGAGYTF,TGTGCCAGCAGCGCCTACCCGGGACAGGGGACCAGAGGCGCTGGCTACACCTTC
TRBD2,-,TRBV19,TRBJ2-1,15,CASSQSSGSYNEQFF,TGTGCCAGTAGTCAATCTAGCGGGAGCTACAATGAGCAGTTCTTC
TRBD2,once,TRBV11-2,TRBJ2-1,15,CASSLQREAHNEQFF,TGTGCCAGCAGCCTCCAGCGGGAGGCTCACAATGAGCAGTTCTTC
TRBD1,-,TRBV3-1/TRBV3-2,TRBJ1-2,14,CASSQVGTGAGYTF,TGTGCCAGCAGCCAAGTAGGGACAGGGGCTGGCTACACCTTC
-,once,TRBV6-5,TRBJ2-7,12,CASSYSRGEQYF,TGTGCCAGCAGTTACTCTCGGGGGGAGCAGTACTTC
TRBD2,-,TRBV4-2,TRBJ2-5,18,CASSQGEGGRASGETQYF,TGTGCCAGCAGCCAAGGGGAAGGCGGGAGGGCTTCGGGAGAGACCCAGTACTTC
TRBD2,-,TRBV19,TRBJ2-2,16,CASKPTSGKEIGELFF,TGTGCCAGTAAGCCGACTAGCGGGAAGGAGATCGGGGAGCTGTTTTTT
TRBD1,-,TRBV27,TRBJ1-6,14,CASSLDRVPSPLHF,TGTGCCAGCAGTTTGGACAGGGTCCCTTCACCCCTCCACTTT
-,-,TRBV9,TRBJ2-3,13,CASSVDRSDTQYF,TGTGCCAGCAGCGTCGACAGATCAGATACGCAGTATTTT
TRBD1,-,TRBV3-1/TRBV3-2,TRBJ1-6,14,CASSQVGGRIPLHF,TGTGCCAGCAGCCAGGTAGGGGGCAGAATACCCCTCCACTTT
-,-,TRBV6-5,TRBJ1-4,15,CASRFFRTTNEKLFF,TGTGCCAGCAGGTTTTTTAGAACAACTAATGAAAAACTGTTTTTT
-,-,TRBV5-1,TRBJ2-3,13,CASSGGGADTQYF,TGCGCCAGCTCCGGAGGAGGGGCAGATACGCAGTATTTT
-,-,TRBV12-3/TRBV12-4,TRBJ2-2,13,CASSFKETGELFF,TGTGCCAGCAGTTTTAAGGAGACCGGGGAGCTGTTTTTT
TRBD1,-,TRBV5-1,TRBJ2-1,17,CASSSPQGNVLTKEQFF,TGCGCCAGCAGCTCCCCACAGGGGAATGTATTGACGAAAGAGCAGTTCTTC
-,once,TRBV5-4,TRBJ2-5,14,CASSFTGSQETQYF,TGTGCCAGCAGCTTCACAGGGTCCCAAGAGACCCAGTACTTC
-,-,TRBV6-1,TRBJ1-4,13,CASSDSTNEKLFF,TGTGCCAGCAGTGACAGTACTAATGAAAAACTGTTTTTT